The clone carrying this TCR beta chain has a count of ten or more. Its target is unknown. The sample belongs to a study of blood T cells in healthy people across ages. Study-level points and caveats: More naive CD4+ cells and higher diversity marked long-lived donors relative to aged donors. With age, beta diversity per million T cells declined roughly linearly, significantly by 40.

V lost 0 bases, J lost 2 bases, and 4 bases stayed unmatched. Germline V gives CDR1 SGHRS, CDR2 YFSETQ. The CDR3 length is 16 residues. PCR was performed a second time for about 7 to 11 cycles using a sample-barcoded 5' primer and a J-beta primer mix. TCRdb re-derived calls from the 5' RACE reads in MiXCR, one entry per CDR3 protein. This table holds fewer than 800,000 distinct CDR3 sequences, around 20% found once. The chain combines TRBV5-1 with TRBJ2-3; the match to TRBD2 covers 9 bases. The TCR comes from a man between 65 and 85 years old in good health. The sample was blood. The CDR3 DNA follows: TGCGCCAGCAGCTTGGTTAGCGGGAGAACCACAGATACGCAGTATTTT. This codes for CASSLVSGRTTDTQYF.